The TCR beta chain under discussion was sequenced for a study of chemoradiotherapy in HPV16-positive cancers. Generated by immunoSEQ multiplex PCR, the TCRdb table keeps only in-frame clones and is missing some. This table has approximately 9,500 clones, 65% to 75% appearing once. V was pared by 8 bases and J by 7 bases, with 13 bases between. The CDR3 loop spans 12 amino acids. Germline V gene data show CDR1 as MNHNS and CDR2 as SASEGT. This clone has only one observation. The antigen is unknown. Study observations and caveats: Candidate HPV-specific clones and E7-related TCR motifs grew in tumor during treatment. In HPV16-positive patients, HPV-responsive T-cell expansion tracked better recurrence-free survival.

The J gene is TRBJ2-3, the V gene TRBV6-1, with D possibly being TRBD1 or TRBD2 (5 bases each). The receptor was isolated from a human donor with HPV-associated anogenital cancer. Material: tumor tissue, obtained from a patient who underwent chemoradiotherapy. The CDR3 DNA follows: TGTGCCAGCTCTGAGGGGTCTTATACGCAGTATTTT. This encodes CASSEGSYTQYF.